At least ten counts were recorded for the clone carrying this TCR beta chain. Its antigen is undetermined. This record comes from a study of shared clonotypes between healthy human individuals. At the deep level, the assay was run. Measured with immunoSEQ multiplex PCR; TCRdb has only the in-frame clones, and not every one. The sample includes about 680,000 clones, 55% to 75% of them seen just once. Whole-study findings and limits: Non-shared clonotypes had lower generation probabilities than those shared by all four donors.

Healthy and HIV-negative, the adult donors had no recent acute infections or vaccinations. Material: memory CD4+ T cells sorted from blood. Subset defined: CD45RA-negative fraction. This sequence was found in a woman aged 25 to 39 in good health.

The chain's CDR3 is CASSSNAPGLAGGPLDTQYF. For the CDR3, the DNA is TGTGCCAGCAGCTCGAATGCCCCGGGACTAGCGGGAGGGCCGTTGGATACGCAGTATTTT. The chain links TRBV7-3 to TRBJ2-3; TRBD2 matches 16 bases. This CDR3 contains 20 residues. With 4 bases clipped from V and 6 bases from J, the junction kept 16 bases outside the gene matches. Germline CDR1 SGHTA, CDR2 FQGTGA.